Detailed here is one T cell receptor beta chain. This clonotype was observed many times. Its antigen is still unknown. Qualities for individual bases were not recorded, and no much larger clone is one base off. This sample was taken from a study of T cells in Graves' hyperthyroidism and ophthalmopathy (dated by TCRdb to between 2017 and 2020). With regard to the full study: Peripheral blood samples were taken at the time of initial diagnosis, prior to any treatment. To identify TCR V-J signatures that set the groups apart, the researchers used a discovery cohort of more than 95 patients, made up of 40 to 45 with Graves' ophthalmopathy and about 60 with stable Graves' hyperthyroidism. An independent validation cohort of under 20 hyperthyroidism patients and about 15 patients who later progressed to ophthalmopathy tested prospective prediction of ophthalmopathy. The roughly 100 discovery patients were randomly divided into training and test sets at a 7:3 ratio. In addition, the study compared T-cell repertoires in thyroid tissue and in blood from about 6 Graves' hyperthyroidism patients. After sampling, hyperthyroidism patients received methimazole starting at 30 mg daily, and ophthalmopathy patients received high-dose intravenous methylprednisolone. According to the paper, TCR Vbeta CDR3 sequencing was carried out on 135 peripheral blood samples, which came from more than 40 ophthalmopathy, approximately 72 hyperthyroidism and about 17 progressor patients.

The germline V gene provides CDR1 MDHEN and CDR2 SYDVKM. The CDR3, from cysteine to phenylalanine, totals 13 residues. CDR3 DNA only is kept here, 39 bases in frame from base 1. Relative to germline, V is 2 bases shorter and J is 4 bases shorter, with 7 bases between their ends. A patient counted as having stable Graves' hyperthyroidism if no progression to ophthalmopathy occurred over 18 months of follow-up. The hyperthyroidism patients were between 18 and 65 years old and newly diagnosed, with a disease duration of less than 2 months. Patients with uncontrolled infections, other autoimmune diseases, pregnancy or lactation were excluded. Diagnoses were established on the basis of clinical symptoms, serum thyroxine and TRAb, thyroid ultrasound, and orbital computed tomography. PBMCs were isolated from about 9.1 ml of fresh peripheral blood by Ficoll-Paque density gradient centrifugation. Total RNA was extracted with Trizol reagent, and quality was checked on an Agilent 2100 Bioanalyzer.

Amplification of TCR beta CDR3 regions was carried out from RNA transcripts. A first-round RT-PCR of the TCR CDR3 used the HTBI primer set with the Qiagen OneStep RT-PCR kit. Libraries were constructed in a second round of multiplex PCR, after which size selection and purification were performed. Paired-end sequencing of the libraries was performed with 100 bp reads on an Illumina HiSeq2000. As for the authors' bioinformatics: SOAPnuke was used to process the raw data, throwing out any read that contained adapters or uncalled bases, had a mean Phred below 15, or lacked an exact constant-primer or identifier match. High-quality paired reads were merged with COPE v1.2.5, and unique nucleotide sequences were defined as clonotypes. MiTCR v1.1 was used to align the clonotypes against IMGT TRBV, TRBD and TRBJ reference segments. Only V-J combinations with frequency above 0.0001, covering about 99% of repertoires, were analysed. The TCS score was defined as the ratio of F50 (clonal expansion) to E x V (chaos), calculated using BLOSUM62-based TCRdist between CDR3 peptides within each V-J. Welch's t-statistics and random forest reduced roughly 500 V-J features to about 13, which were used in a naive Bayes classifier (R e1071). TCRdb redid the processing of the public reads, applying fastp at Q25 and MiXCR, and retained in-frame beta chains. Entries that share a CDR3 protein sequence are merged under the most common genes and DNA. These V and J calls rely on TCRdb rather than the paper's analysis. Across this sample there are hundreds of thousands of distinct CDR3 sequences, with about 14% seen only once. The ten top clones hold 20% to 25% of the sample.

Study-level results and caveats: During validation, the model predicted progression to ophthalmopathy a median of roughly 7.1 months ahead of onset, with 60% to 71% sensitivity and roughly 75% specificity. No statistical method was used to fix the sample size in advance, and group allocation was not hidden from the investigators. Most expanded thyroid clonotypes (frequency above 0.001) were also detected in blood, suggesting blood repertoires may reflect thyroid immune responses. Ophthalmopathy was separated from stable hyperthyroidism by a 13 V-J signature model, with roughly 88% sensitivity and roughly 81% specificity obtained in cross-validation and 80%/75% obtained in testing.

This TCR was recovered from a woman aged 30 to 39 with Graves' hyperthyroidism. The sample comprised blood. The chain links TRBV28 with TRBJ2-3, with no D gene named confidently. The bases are TGTGCCAGCAGTTTAGTCTTCCCAGATACGCAGTATTTT. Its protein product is CASSLVFPDTQYF.